This T cell receptor beta chain was sequenced during a study of cytomegalovirus exposure and HLA in healthy donors. The germline V and J ends were trimmed by 0 bases and 2 bases, with 14 bases remaining between them. The V gene's germline CDR1 is SGHRS and CDR2 YFSETQ. The CDR3 spans 16 residues. With 60 Vbeta and 13 Jbeta primers, the PCR was carried out. Method: immunoSEQ multiplex PCR; TCRdb's copy keeps in-frame clones and lacks some. Its listing shows about 82,000 clones. The TCR comes from a woman aged 25 to 39 in good health and CMV-seronegative. The chain is built from TRBV5-1 and TRBJ1-2, with TRBD1 as a possible D gene (6 bases). Sequenced: PBMCs. CDR3 in amino acids: CASSLGGGAVNYGYTF. CDR3 sequence (DNA): TGCGCCAGCAGCTTGGGTGGGGGGGCGGTGAACTATGGCTACACCTTC.